What follows are 19 T cell receptor beta chains derived from one specimen sequenced in a study of neurological immune-mediated disorders. TCRdb reanalysed the 5' RACE reads using MiXCR and keeps one entry per CDR3 protein. The sample yields about 48,000 distinct CDR3 sequences, 9% to 12% seen once. The sequenced sample was PBMCs. The source of these receptors is a woman in her 40s with HTLV-1-associated myelopathy (HAM/TSP).

This clonotype was counted at least ten times. V usage is TRBV5-6 and J usage is TRBJ2-7, with a tentative D call TRBD1 (6 bases). This CDR3 comprises 14 residues. V lost 0 bases and J lost 0, with 7 bases in between. Germline CDR1 is SGHDT and CDR2 is YYEEEE. Written as DNA, the CDR3 is TGTGCCAGCAGCTTGGGGACAGCCTCCTACGAGCAGTACTTC. It specifies CASSLGTASYEQYF.

Remarks on this clonotype: A junction boundary mismatches the germline segment, possibly from a read error. The CDR3 loop reads CSSSSTSGGGNEQFF. In nucleotides, the CDR3 is TGTTCCAGCAGTTCGACTAGCGGGGGTGGCAATGAGCAGTTCTTT. The rearrangement links TRBV6-2 or TRBV6-3 to TRBJ2-1, with TRBD2 matching over 12 bases. This CDR3 is built from 15 residues. CDR1 is MNHEY and CDR2 is SVGEGT in the germline V gene.

This clonotype was counted at least ten times. The genes are TRBV3-1 and TRBJ2-5; the D is unclear. CDR1 and CDR2 from the germline V gene are LGHDT and YNNKEL (reference sequence). The CDR3 is 14 residues long. Trimming took off 4 bases at V and 2 bases at J, with 11 bases between the two ends. The CDR3 loop is CASSLEARQETQYF. The CDR3 DNA sequence: TGTGCCAGCAGCCTAGAAGCTAGACAAGAGACCCAGTACTTC.

This clonotype occurred once. This chain joins TRBV12-3 or TRBV12-4 and TRBJ2-5; 10 positions match TRBD2. The CDR3 spans 16 residues. The V segment lost 1 base and the J segment 6 bases; nucleotides outside the gene matches: 8. CDR3 in DNA: TGTGCCAGCAGTTTAGGGGGACTAGCGTTGACAAAGACCCAGTACTTC. Translation: CASSLGGLALTKTQYF.

This clonotype was counted ten times or more. V and J are TRBV11-3 and TRBJ2-5; TRBD2 aligns across 7 bases. The CDR3 has 16 residues. V shed 5 bases and J 5 bases; nucleotides not matched to a gene: 14. Germline CDR1 SGHNT, CDR2 YENEEA. The CDR3 loop is CASSRAGPTSRETQYF. The CDR3 region has the DNA TGTGCCAGCAGCCGCGCAGGACCGACTAGCCGGGAGACCCAGTACTTC.

This clonotype has a count of ten or more. The J gene is TRBJ1-2, the V gene TRBV12-3 or TRBV12-4, with unresolved D. There are 16 residues in the CDR3. The V and J ends lost 1 base and 0 bases respectively, with 12 bases between them. Here the CDR3 DNA reads TGTGCCAGCAGTTTAGTCGCGGGAAAAGCTAACTATGGCTACACCTTC. Protein sequence: CASSLVAGKANYGYTF.

This clonotype was counted ten times or more. The genes are TRBV25-1 and TRBJ2-7; D ambiguous. With 4 bases removed from V and 6 bases from J, the gap between germline ends came to 10 bases. The CDR3 is 12 amino acids. The germline CDR1 and CDR2 sequences are MGHDK and SYGVNS. For the CDR3, the DNA is TGTGCCAGCAGTGTATCGCCCAGCGAGCAGTACTTC. Translation: CASSVSPSEQYF.

This clonotype was found many times. The chain uses TRBV7-9 and TRBJ2-2; D unresolved. The CDR3 has 15 residues. V lost 5 bases and J 0 bases, leaving 10 bases between the germline ends. Looked up from germline, CDR1 is SEHNR and CDR2 is FQNEAQ (reference sequence). The CDR3 sequence: CASSRDAANTGELFF. The CDR3 DNA reads TGTGCCAGCAGCCGCGACGCAGCGAACACCGGGGAGCTGTTTTTT.

The chain couples TRBV10-3 to TRBJ1-2; 8 nucleotides line up with TRBD1. CDR1 is ENHRY and CDR2 is SYGVKD in the germline V gene. V lost 2 bases, J lost 5 bases, and 10 bases stayed unmatched. The CDR3 covers 16 residues. The DNA for the CDR3 is TGTGCCATCAGTGAGACCCGGGACAGGAGCGTTTATGGCTACACCTTC. This encodes CAISETRDRSVYGYTF.

This clonotype was seen ten or more times. The genes are TRBV5-1 and TRBJ2-1; D perhaps matches TRBD1 (5 bases). V was pared by 1 base and J by 8 bases, with 10 bases between. CDR1 and CDR2 from the germline V gene are SGHRS and YFSETQ. This CDR3 contains 13 residues. The CDR3 protein is CASSLSSGYEQFF. CDR3 nucleotides: TGCGCCAGCAGCTTGAGTTCAGGGTATGAGCAGTTCTTC. Supplemented by reference TRBV5-1 and TRBJ2-1, the full variable domain reads KAGVTQTPRYLIKTRGQQVTLSCSPISGHRSVSWYQQTPGQGLQFLFEYFSETQRNKGNFPGRFSGRQFSNSRSEMNVSTLELGDSALYLCASSLSSGYEQFFGPGTRLTVL.

This clonotype was seen at least ten times. CDR3 in amino acids: CASSPIAGPTYEQYF. In DNA, the CDR3 is TGTGCCAGCAGCCCAATAGCGGGACCCACCTACGAGCAGTACTTC. The chain couples TRBV11-2 to TRBJ2-7, with 8 bases fitting TRBD2. J gave up 2 bases and V 5 bases, and 8 bases lay outside the gene matches. The germline V gene has CDR1 SGHAT and CDR2 FQNNGV. The CDR3 length is 15 residues. The full variable domain, completed using reference TRBV11-2 and TRBJ2-7, is EAGVAQSPRYKIIEKRQSVAFWCNPISGHATLYWYQQILGQGPKLLIQFQNNGVVDDSQLPKDRFSAERLKGVDSTLKIQPAKLEDSAVYLCASSPIAGPTYEQYFGPGTRLTVT.

This clonotype occurred many times. The chain joins TRBV6-5 to TRBJ2-2; D ambiguous. Germline loops: CDR1 MNHEY, CDR2 SVGAGI. Trimming removed 2 bases at V and 6 bases at J, with 10 bases between. This CDR3 has 14 amino acids. CDR3 sequence (DNA): TGTGCCAGCAGTTACCTTCGATATTCCGGGGAGCTGTTTTTT. Its protein product is CASSYLRYSGELFF.

This clonotype was counted ten times or more. The V and J genes are TRBV7-2 and TRBJ2-5; possibly TRBD2 for D (6 bases). V shed 7 bases and J shed 4 bases, with 19 bases lying between them. The CDR3 consists of 15 residues. Germline V CDR1 and CDR2: SGHTA, FQGNSA. Written as DNA, the CDR3 is TGTGCCAGCAACAAAGGAGGGTTGGGGGGAGAGACCCAGTACTTC. Its protein product is CASNKGGLGGETQYF.

On this clonotype itself: This may arise from a read error, as a much more abundant clone is one base away. This sequence joins TRBV6-1 and TRBJ1-1, with 8 bases aligning to TRBD1. Per germline, CDR1 MNHNS and CDR2 SASEGT. Trimming cost V 6 bases and J 5 bases; bases outside gene matches: 11. The CDR3 is made up of 15 amino acids. The CDR3 protein is CASSKPNRGLTEAFF. The CDR3 DNA sequence: TGTGCCAGCAGCAAGCCAAACAGGGGGTTAACTGAAGCTTTCTTT.

This clonotype has ten or more counts. The CDR3 DNA sequence: TGCAGCGCGGATATCTATGGCTACACCTTC. Encoded protein: CSADIYGYTF. The rearrangement joins TRBV29-1 to TRBJ1-2; D remains ambiguous. V lost 7 bases and J lost 4, with 7 bases in between. The length of the CDR3 is 10 residues. Germline V CDR1 and CDR2: SQVTM, ANQGSEA.

There are many counts of this clonotype. The chain couples TRBV4-1 to TRBJ2-1; 10 bases align to TRBD1. V gave up 2 bases and J gave up 6 bases; unmatched junction bases: 7. Per germline, CDR1 MGHRA and CDR2 YSYEKL. The CDR3 covers 16 residues. The CDR3 DNA sequence: TGCGCCAGCAGCCAACCACGACAGGGGGCGCGCAATGAGCAGTTCTTC. It is translated as CASSQPRQGARNEQFF.

In this sample, this clonotype turned up many times. The chain has TRBV27 and TRBJ2-1; TRBD2 aligns across 9 bases. V trimming: 2 bases; J trimming: 6 bases; junction bases outside the gene matches: 11. The germline CDR1 and CDR2 sequences are MNHEY and SMNVEV (reference sequence). The CDR3 contains 17 residues. The CDR3 DNA is TGTGCCAGCAGTTTAGCAGCGCTAGCGGGGACTCCCAATGAGCAGTTCTTC. Residues: CASSLAALAGTPNEQFF.

This clonotype has ten or more counts. The rearrangement links TRBV29-1 to TRBJ2-5, with 8 bases matching TRBD2. There are 17 residues in the CDR3. After removal of 3 bases from V and 5 bases from J, the junction contained 17 bases not matched to a gene. The V gene's germline CDR1 is SQVTM and CDR2 ANQGSEA. The CDR3 region is CSVENPSGSYVRETQYF. The CDR3 DNA reads TGCAGCGTTGAGAACCCTAGCGGGTCCTACGTCAGGGAGACCCAGTACTTC.

The CDR3 here is CASSQAGPKQYF. CDR3 in DNA: TGTGCCAGCAGCCAAGCAGGGCCAAAGCAGTATTTT. The chain links TRBV3-1 to TRBJ2-3; the D gene is possibly TRBD1 (5 bases). Germline assignment: CDR1 LGHDT and CDR2 YNNKEL (reference sequence). V gave up 1 base and J gave up 11 bases, with 10 bases separating them. CDR3 length: 12 amino acids.